One T cell receptor (beta chain) is described in this entry. Its antigen is still unknown. V lost 8 bases and J lost 0, with 10 bases in between. The length of the CDR3 is 13 residues. The germline CDR1 and CDR2 sequences are MNHNS and SASEGT. Adult Caucasians living in Nashville, Tennessee made up all of the donors. This sample was taken from a study of shared clonotypes between healthy human individuals. Across the study: CD4 naive and CD4 memory each took three plates per donor, while CD8 naive took two and CD8 memory one. Study-level results: When compared with the clonotypes that were shared by all four sorted-subset donors, the non-shared clonotypes turned out to have lower generation probabilities. A generally larger estimated richness was seen in naive subsets than in memory subsets.

Only in-frame clones appear in the TCRdb table, and some are missing; sequencing was by immunoSEQ multiplex PCR. The sample carries around 2.1 million clones, roughly 95% recorded once. Material: naive CD4+ T cells sorted from blood. Subset noted: CD45RA+ positively selected. V usage is TRBV6-1 and J usage is TRBJ1-1; the D gene is possibly TRBD1 (5 bases). This clonotype originated in a man aged 18-30 years in good health. Written as DNA, the CDR3 is TGTGCCAGCCATCAGGGAATGAACACTGAAGCTTTCTTT. Translating it yields CASHQGMNTEAFF.